The rows below give T cell receptor beta chains drawn from one sample of a study of beta chain features in type 1 diabetes. Profiling relied on immunoSEQ multiplex PCR, and the TCRdb table lists in-frame clones only, not all of them. Of 300,000 or so clones detected, 7% to 9% appear once; the ten largest clones hold less than 0.5%. Sequencing was carried out using central memory CD4+ T cells from blood. Receptors originate from a young woman in good health. CDR3s leave out the opening cysteine and the closing phenylalanine or tryptophan. Each record gives: J gene, V gene, CDR3 protein.

>TRBJ1-2|TRBV5-4
ASSLLTGDKDYT
>TRBJ2-1|TRBV4-2
ASSFGQGSTSGNNEQF
>TRBJ2-6|TRBV14
ASSLVGANVLT
>TRBJ2-2|TRBV29-1
SALGSAPNTGELF
>TRBJ1-5|TRBV19
ASSIGGRQPQH
>TRBJ2-1|TRBV15
ATSISPTSPSYNEQF
>TRBJ2-1|TRBV5-5
ASSSSPGTGNNEQF
>TRBJ2-3|TRBV6-1
ASRQPGTGFG
>TRBJ2-3|TRBV13
ASSLLSTDTQY
>TRBJ2-3|TRBV19
ASSVLGGTDTQY
>TRBJ2-1|TRBV6-1
ASRNSAGVGEQF
>TRBJ1-2|TRBV5-4
ASRDTQGLLYGYT
>TRBJ1-1|TRBV28
ASSLSLSPDANTEAF
>TRBJ1-1|TRBV7-9
ASSFVGANTEAF
>TRBJ2-1|TRBV28
ASGEGGIYNEQF
>TRBJ2-1|TRBV28
ASSLTGASLNEQF
>TRBJ2-7|TRBV4-3
ASSQGITSGRYEQY
>TRBJ2-7|TRBV7-8
ASSPDHEQY
>TRBJ1-4|TRBV16
ASSAMTGIGEKLF
>TRBJ2-3|TRBV28
ASGSGQGGTDTQY
>TRBJ2-7|TRBV7-9
ASSLLYEQY
>TRBJ2-1|TRBV10-3
AARRGRGNEQF
>TRBJ2-1|TRBV10-3
ATGQNNEQF
>TRBJ2-5|TRBV4-2
ASSRGTSGEETQY
>TRBJ2-7|TRBV7-2
ASSPPGSREQY
>TRBJ2-2|TRBV10-3
AMKTSGNTGELF
>TRBJ2-2|TRBV7-8
ASRYRGSNTGELF
>TRBJ1-2|TRBV11-3
ASSFHRDIDGYT
>TRBJ2-1|TRBV2
ARTSGREGWSSYNEQF
>TRBJ2-1|TRBV7-2
ASSLGANSYNEQF
>TRBJ1-1|TRBV7-6
ASSSPPTTEAF
>TRBJ2-2|TRBV27
ASSFGTGELF
>TRBJ1-2|TRBV5-1
ASSPDGFYGYT
>TRBJ2-7|TRBV29-1
SVGGQGPYEQY
>TRBJ1-5|TRBV28
ASSYQNQPQH
>TRBJ2-3|TRBV4-3
ASSPGQGTDTQY
>.|TRBV11-2
ASSPQGGYEQY
>TRBJ2-7|TRBV7-9
ASSLAQVDSGTKYYEQY
>TRBJ1-2|TRBV27
ASSQSFGGTYGYT
>TRBJ2-1|TRBV28
ASSLNSGEF
>TRBJ1-2|TRBV28
ASRTTGLYGYT
>TRBJ2-7|TRBV10-3
AISGTSGRSNYEQY
>TRBJ2-1|TRBV27
ASSFGGGSYNEQF
>TRBJ1-2|TRBV7-2
ASSASGTGGYYGYT
>TRBJ2-4|TRBV23-1
ASLRGGLDIQY
>TRBJ2-1|TRBV9
ASSVAIAGSSEQF
>TRBJ2-2|TRBV7-2
ASSLAIDSYTGELF
>TRBJ2-1|TRBV7-8
ASSPRFPLHNEQF
>TRBJ2-4|TRBV28
ASSSRTVVYIQY
>TRBJ2-7|TRBV29-1
SVKQEYEQY
>TRBJ2-1|TRBV7-9
ASSSSLDEQF
>TRBJ1-1|TRBV18
ASSGDSNTEAF
>TRBJ1-4|TRBV6-5
ASSYGTGGEKLF